This T cell receptor (beta chain) derives from a study of cytomegalovirus exposure and HLA in healthy donors. On the study more broadly: The same platform as the roughly 630 first-cohort repertoires was used for the roughly 130 validation repertoires, a later analysis reported.

These donors were members of the roughly 120-subject validation cohort, a group separate from the roughly 670-subject first cohort. For this clone: The antigen remains undetermined.

There are 14 residues in the CDR3. The V gene lost 5 bases and the J gene lost 5 bases, with 12 bases spanning the gap. CDR1 is SGHAT and CDR2 is FQNNGV in the germline V gene. Broader study findings: Within the 90 to 150 validation repertoires, first-cohort TCR clusters tended to co-occur, according to a later analysis. Most TCR sequences proved rare, with some public TCRs found in many donors.

The assay was immunoSEQ multiplex PCR, and TCRdb's table has in-frame clones only and misses some. In the table there are about 150,000 clones, 94% of which are singletons. The clonotype originates from a man aged 18 to 30 in good health and CMV-seropositive. Sequenced input: PBMCs. J is TRBJ2-2 and V is TRBV11-2; the D is unclear. CDR3 amino acids: CASSPLRSTGELFF. The CDR3 bases are TGTGCCAGCAGCCCCCTTCGGTCGACCGGGGAGCTGTTTTTT. The full variable domain, in which reference TRBV11-2 and TRBJ2-2 provide the parts outside the CDR3, is EAGVAQSPRYKIIEKRQSVAFWCNPISGHATLYWYQQILGQGPKLLIQFQNNGVVDDSQLPKDRFSAERLKGVDSTLKIQPAKLEDSAVYLCASSPLRSTGELFFGEGSRLTVL.